Each of the 28 T cell receptor beta chains below was sequenced from the same sample in a study of persistence of HIV-infected CD4 T cells. An overlapping HIV-1 Gag peptide pool stimulated these cells at about 0.9 ug/peptide/mL. Sorting selected CD4+ T cells upregulating both CD40 ligand and CD69. Their specific antigens are unknown. The immunoSEQ assay was version 4, run in survey mode. Some clones are missing from TCRdb's copy, which holds only in-frame ones; the method was immunoSEQ multiplex PCR. Here the sample spans fewer than 15,000 clones, about 69% being singletons. Source: CD4+ T cells sorted from PBMCs after approximately 19-hour stimulation, taken from a patient who received antiretroviral therapy. The source of these receptors is an adult man with HIV who was CMV-seropositive.

This clone was counted only a few times. The chain employs TRBV7-9 and TRBJ2-1; 7 bases map to TRBD1. V lost 7 bases to trimming and J lost 3 bases; unmatched junction nucleotides: 9. Germline CDR1 SEHNR, CDR2 FQNEAQ (reference sequence). The CDR3 covers 15 residues. In nucleotides, the CDR3 is TGTGCCAGCACCCCCCGAAGACAGGGCTACAATGAGCAGTTCTTC. Its translation: CASTPRRQGYNEQFF.

Sample share makes this clone medium-sized. The V call is TRBV27, the J call TRBJ2-3; 13 bases match TRBD2. CDR1 and CDR2 from the germline V gene are MNHEY and SMNVEV (reference sequence). This CDR3 region has 17 residues. V lost 7 bases to trimming and J lost 3 bases; unmatched junction nucleotides: 10. The CDR3 coding sequence is TGTGCCAGCAAGGCACTAGCGGGGGGGATAGGGACAGATACGCAGTATTTT. Translated: CASKALAGGIGTDTQYF.

The chain employs TRBV5-6 and TRBJ1-3; D not resolved. Germline V CDR1 and CDR2: SGHDT, YYEEEE. The CDR3 is 17 residues long. V lost 0 bases and J lost 0, with 13 bases in between. The CDR3: CASSLGWQRLSGNTIYF. The DNA of the CDR3 is TGTGCCAGCAGCTTGGGATGGCAGCGGCTCTCTGGAAACACCATATATTTT.

CDR3 sequence: CASSPMTGGTDTQYF. The CDR3, as DNA: TGCGCCAGCAGCCCTATGACAGGGGGCACAGATACGCAGTATTTT. The chain couples TRBV5-1 to TRBJ2-3; 8 nucleotides agree with TRBD1. Trimming removed 4 bases from V and 1 base from J; junction bases left unmatched: 5. The CDR3 sequence is 15 residues long. Germline V gene data show CDR1 as SGHRS and CDR2 as YFSETQ. Combining the CDR3 with reference TRBV5-1 and TRBJ2-3 gives the whole variable domain KAGVTQTPRYLIKTRGQQVTLSCSPISGHRSVSWYQQTPGQGLQFLFEYFSETQRNKGNFPGRFSGRQFSNSRSEMNVSTLELGDSALYLCASSPMTGGTDTQYFGPGTRLTVL.

The genes are TRBV5-1 and TRBJ1-2, with 7 bases fitting TRBD1. The CDR3 length is 14 residues. From germline, CDR1 is SGHRS and CDR2 YFSETQ. The V and J ends lost 1 base and 6 bases, in that order; junction bases with no gene match: 6. The DNA for the CDR3 is TGCGCCAGCAGCTTGTCCGGCAGGGGGGATGGCTACACCTTC. This translates into CASSLSGRGDGYTF.

This clone has more than one count but fewer than ten. This chain uses TRBV3-1 (or the pseudogene TRBV3-2) with TRBJ1-3; D call uncertain. Germline V lookup: CDR1 LGHDT, CDR2 YNNKEL (reference sequence). The CDR3 runs to 17 residues. V lost 0 bases and J 0 bases, leaving 12 bases between the germline ends. In nucleotides, the CDR3 is TGTGCCAGCAGCCAAGAGACGAAGGTTAGCTCTGGAAACACCATATATTTT. Encoded protein: CASSQETKVSSGNTIYF.

This clone occurred once. The gene calls are TRBV15 and TRBJ1-2; weak D call: TRBD1 (5 bases). The germline V gene encodes CDR1 LNHNV and CDR2 YYDKDF (reference sequence). Between the trimmed V and J ends, which lost 0 bases and 6 bases, there was a span of 14 bases. CDR3 size: 15 residues. The CDR3 coding sequence is TGTGCCACCAGCAGAGATCCTGGGGGAACGGATGGCTACACCTTC. This gives the protein CATSRDPGGTDGYTF.

The chain uses TRBV6-5 and TRBJ2-3, with D unresolved. Trimming removed 6 bases from V and 0 bases from J, with 10 bases in between. CDR3 length equals 14 residues. The germline V gene has CDR1 MNHEY and CDR2 SVGAGI. The CDR3 DNA reads TGTGCCAGCAGAGGACCCCTCAGCACAGATACGCAGTATTTT. As protein: CASRGPLSTDTQYF.

In its sample, this clone was seen a few times. The chain combines TRBV19 with TRBJ1-2; a weak D match, TRBD1 (6 bases). V was clipped by 5 bases and J by 8 bases, with 15 bases between them. This CDR3 has 13 amino acids. From germline, CDR1 is LNHDA and CDR2 SQIVND (reference sequence). The CDR3 region is CASSDQQGWGYTF. CDR3 bases: TGTGCCAGTAGTGATCAACAGGGCTGGGGCTACACCTTC.

The CDR3 sequence: CASSYKREAEQYF. The CDR3 nucleotides are TGTGCCAGCAGTTACAAGCGGGAGGCCGAGCAGTACTTC. This chain connects TRBV6-2 or TRBV6-3 to TRBJ2-7; 9 positions agree with TRBD2. The junction had 2 bases not matched to a gene; V was cut back by 2 bases and J by 6 bases. The length of the CDR3 is 13 residues. The germline CDR1 and CDR2 sequences are MNHEY and SVGEGT.

The J gene is TRBJ2-1, the V gene TRBV24-1, with TRBD2 matching 12 bases. Germline V lookup: CDR1 KGHDR, CDR2 SFDVKD. V was pared by 4 bases and J by 8 bases, with 5 bases of the junction left unmatched. The CDR3 has 15 amino acids. The CDR3 bases are TGTGCCACCAGTGACCAGACTAGCGGGGGTGATGAGCAGTTCTTC. As protein: CATSDQTSGGDEQFF.

The chain is built from TRBV4-1 and TRBJ2-5, with D perhaps matching TRBD2 (7 bases). Trimming shortened V by 4 bases and J by 6 bases, and 21 bases separated the two germline ends. The CDR3 contains 16 residues. Germline assignment: CDR1 MGHRA and CDR2 YSYEKL. CDR3 sequence: CASSPPGGGASKTQYF. In DNA, the CDR3 is TGCGCCAGCAGCCCTCCGGGTGGGGGGGCCAGTAAGACCCAGTACTTC.

The chain joins TRBV5-5 to TRBJ1-1; D is ambiguous. The CDR3 is 12 residues long. The V gene lost 2 bases and the J gene lost 8 bases, with 10 bases spanning the gap. Per germline, CDR1 SGHKS and CDR2 YYEKEE (reference sequence). CDR3 sequence reads: CASSLWHYEAFF. CDR3 coding DNA: TGTGCCAGCAGCTTATGGCACTACGAAGCTTTCTTT.

CDR3 sequence: CSVEQGNYGYTF. Here the CDR3 DNA reads TGCAGCGTTGAACAGGGGAACTATGGCTACACCTTC. This rearrangement joins TRBV29-1 to TRBJ1-2, with D perhaps TRBD1 (6 bases). The CDR3 sequence is 12 residues long. The ends were cut back, 2 bases at V and 2 bases at J, with 6 bases in the middle. The germline gives CDR1 SQVTM, CDR2 ANQGSEA.

This chain connects TRBV29-1 to TRBJ2-3; 13 nucleotides line up with TRBD2. V lost 6 bases and J lost 4; bases outside the gene matches: 4. CDR3 length: 14 residues. Germline assignment: CDR1 SQVTM and CDR2 ANQGSEA. DNA of the CDR3: TGCAGCGTCTCCGGGACTAGCGGGGCAGATACGCAGTATTTT. This sequence encodes CSVSGTSGADTQYF.

V and J are TRBV14 and TRBJ1-1; tentatively, D is TRBD1 (6 bases). Trimming removed 4 bases from V and 6 bases from J, with 12 bases in between. The CDR3 is 13 residues long. Looked up from germline, CDR1 is SGHDN and CDR2 is FVKESK. CDR3 protein: CASSPTWTAEAFF. CDR3 sequence (DNA): TGTGCCAGCAGCCCTACTTGGACAGCTGAAGCTTTCTTT.

V is TRBV27 and J is TRBJ1-4, with D hard to call. From germline, CDR1 is MNHEY and CDR2 SMNVEV (reference sequence). The CDR3 is 17 amino acids. Trimming cost V 6 bases and J 0 bases, with 17 bases left between them. The CDR3 here is CASSLLTRRATNEKLFF. The CDR3 bases are TGTGCCAGCAGCCTTCTGACACGGCGTGCAACTAATGAAAAACTGTTTTTT.

By proportion, this clone is medium-sized. This chain links TRBV10-2 with TRBJ2-5; D possibly matches TRBD1 or TRBD2 (5 bases each). V was shortened by 8 bases and J by 2 bases, with 15 bases between the two germline ends. This CDR3 spans 14 amino acids. Germline V gene lookup returns CDR1 WSHSY and CDR2 SAAADI. In nucleotides, the CDR3 is TGCGCCAGCGGCTTAGGGACCTCTCAAGAGACCCAGTACTTC. Its protein product is CASGLGTSQETQYF.

The chain links TRBV29-1 to TRBJ2-5, with a possible D match to TRBD2 (6 bases). With 4 bases removed from V and 1 base from J, the gap between germline ends came to 16 bases. This CDR3 region has 15 residues. Germline V CDR1 and CDR2: SQVTM, ANQGSEA. CDR3 region: CSVGIFRDFQETQYF. CDR3 coding DNA: TGCAGCGTTGGGATTTTCCGGGACTTCCAAGAGACCCAGTACTTC.

This clone has just one count. V and J are TRBV6-4 and TRBJ2-2; TRBD1 or TRBD2 may be the D gene (5 bases each). Germline V gene lookup returns CDR1 MRHNA and CDR2 SNTAGT. The V end was cut by 5 bases, the J end by 2 bases, with 12 bases between. This CDR3 has 15 amino acids. In DNA, the CDR3 is TGTGCCAGCAGTAAGGGGAGTCGTAACACCGGGGAGCTGTTTTTT. Amino acids: CASSKGSRNTGELFF.

The V call is TRBV30, the J call TRBJ2-2; no reliable D call. The CDR3 totals 12 residues. Trimming took off 1 base at V and 7 bases at J, with 7 bases between the two ends. Germline lookup yields CDR1 GTSNPN and CDR2 SVGIG (reference sequence). The CDR3 loop is CAWSDLVGELFF. The CDR3, as DNA: TGTGCCTGGAGTGATTTGGTCGGGGAGCTGTTTTTT.

This chain uses TRBV5-1 with TRBJ2-3; 7 bases are shared with TRBD1. The CDR3 spans 14 residues. Trimming at V came to 4 bases and at J to 2 bases, leaving 4 bases not matched to a gene. Germline CDR1 and CDR2: SGHRS and YFSETQ. This CDR3 reads CASSQGVDTDTQYF. CDR3 in DNA: TGCGCCAGCAGCCAGGGGGTAGACACAGATACGCAGTATTTT. Combining the CDR3 with reference TRBV5-1 and TRBJ2-3 gives the whole variable domain KAGVTQTPRYLIKTRGQQVTLSCSPISGHRSVSWYQQTPGQGLQFLFEYFSETQRNKGNFPGRFSGRQFSNSRSEMNVSTLELGDSALYLCASSQGVDTDTQYFGPGTRLTVL.

The genes are TRBV13 and TRBJ2-5, with 13 bases matching TRBD2. Trimming cost V 5 bases and J 2 bases; bases outside gene matches: 5. This CDR3 region has 16 residues. Germline-derived CDR1 and CDR2 are PRHDT and FYEKMQ (reference sequence). CDR3 in DNA: TGTGCCAGCAGCCCCATGACTAGCGGGGGGCAAGAGACCCAGTACTTC. Translated, it gives CASSPMTSGGQETQYF.

The rearrangement links TRBV3-1 (or the pseudogene TRBV3-2) to TRBJ1-1, with D hard to call. V lost 6 bases and J 5 bases, leaving 22 bases between the germline ends. This CDR3 has 16 residues. Germline loops: CDR1 LGHDT, CDR2 YNNKEL (reference sequence). The CDR3 here is CASSPRKPARGTEAFF. The CDR3 DNA reads as TGTGCCAGCAGTCCAAGGAAGCCGGCCAGAGGGACTGAAGCTTTCTTT.

The rearrangement joins TRBV5-1 to TRBJ2-1; perhaps TRBD1 as D (5 bases). The germline V and J ends were trimmed by 2 bases and 6 bases, with 12 bases remaining between them. CDR1 and CDR2 from the germline V gene are SGHRS and YFSETQ. CDR3 length: 14 amino acids. The CDR3 protein is CASSFRVMSNEQFF. The CDR3 nucleotides read TGCGCCAGCAGCTTCAGGGTGATGAGCAATGAGCAGTTCTTC.

This clone showed up just once. The V gene is TRBV2, the J gene TRBJ2-3, with D perhaps given as TRBD1 or TRBD2 (5 bases each). This CDR3 is 16 amino acids long. Looked up from germline, CDR1 is SNHLY and CDR2 is FYNNEI. Deletions cut 0 bases from V and 2 bases from J, with 12 bases between. The CDR3 DNA reads as TGTGCCAGCAGTGAAGCGCTTGGGGGTCCCACAGATACGCAGTATTTT. This encodes CASSEALGGPTDTQYF.

The chain couples TRBV5-1 to TRBJ1-1; D perhaps matches TRBD1 (5 bases). Trimming shortened V by 0 bases and J by 2 bases, and 14 bases separated the two germline ends. The CDR3 totals 16 residues. Germline CDR1 is SGHRS and CDR2 is YFSETQ. The CDR3 DNA reads as TGCGCCAGCAGCTTGGGTACAGGCGCGGGTAACACTGAAGCTTTCTTT. Amino acids: CASSLGTGAGNTEAFF.

A few counts support this clone. The rearrangement joins TRBV6-5 to TRBJ2-6, with D possibly called TRBD1 or TRBD2 (5 bases each). Deletions cut 5 bases from V and 4 bases from J, with 9 bases between. The length of the CDR3 is 14 residues. Germline CDR1 is MNHEY and CDR2 is SVGAGI. The CDR3 protein is CASSRDGGANVLTF. In DNA, the CDR3 is TGTGCCAGCAGTCGGGACGGGGGGGCCAACGTCCTGACTTTC.